The rows below give T cell receptor beta chains drawn from one sample of a study of neoadjuvant anti-PD-1 for oral cavity cancer. Sequenced by immunoSEQ multiplex PCR; TCRdb stores in-frame clones only, minus some. Among tens of thousands of clones, around 85% were seen once, and the ten largest hold just over 2.5%. Sequencing used PBMCs, obtained before nivolumab (anti-PD-1) treatment. Every receptor here comes from a person between 40 and 85 years old with oral cavity squamous cell carcinoma. Both conserved end residues are trimmed from each CDR3. Each record gives: J gene, V gene, CDR3 protein.

TRBJ2-1 | TRBV10-1 | ASSVGLAGINEQF
TRBJ1-2 | TRBV7-9 | ASSTWTGEHLYGYT
TRBJ2-1 | TRBV14 | ASSQDLLRNEQF
TRBJ1-6 | TRBV30 | AWNPSSYNSPLH
TRBJ2-1 | TRBV10-1 | ASSDPSSSYNEQF
TRBJ1-2 | TRBV6-5 | ASSPRTGPTYGYT
TRBJ2-5 | TRBV29-1 | SVDYVRLAVQETQY
TRBJ2-3 | TRBV5-4 | ASSLQRGGLGDTQY
TRBJ2-1 | TRBV13 | ASSLGAQWAGNNEQF
TRBJ1-5 | TRBV6-6 | ASSAGRPQH
TRBJ1-5 | TRBV19 | ASSIAPGGH
TRBJ1-1 | TRBV11-2 | ASSLGGDTEAF
TRBJ2-1 | TRBV5-1 | ASSLEDRGNEQF
TRBJ2-1 | TRBV5-1 | ASANSNEQF
TRBJ2-7 | TRBV6-6 | ASSPGLGYEQY
TRBJ2-1 | TRBV11-3 | ASSLVMGASGSSEQF
TRBJ2-7 | TRBV7-9 | ASSDRQPYEQY
TRBJ1-6 | TRBV11-2 | ASTNFQGQTNSPLH
TRBJ1-1 | TRBV7-2 | ASSSRQGPKVAAF
TRBJ2-5 | TRBV5-6 | ASSLMSPQETQY
TRBJ2-7 | TRBV12-2 | ASRSRGGQASYEQY
TRBJ2-2 | TRBV11-2 | ASSLWEGNTGELF
TRBJ2-3 | TRBV5-1 | ASSLGDATDTQY
TRBJ1-5 | TRBV27 | ASSLDRETCNQPQH
TRBJ1-6 | TRBV14 | ASSLSLNSPLH